This record covers a single TCR beta chain. Sequenced by immunoSEQ multiplex PCR; TCRdb stores in-frame clones only, minus some. The sample holds about 150,000 clones, approximately 80% seen once. The sample originates from a study of blood T cell repertoires in COVID-19. The V end lost 3 bases, the J end lost 2 bases, and 20 bases lay between the germline ends. The CDR3 spans 18 residues. Germline V gene lookup returns CDR1 LNHDA and CDR2 SQIVND (reference sequence). Sequencing input: peripheral blood. This sequence originates from a woman aged 55-70 years with COVID-19, enrolled during active disease. The chain links TRBV19 to TRBJ1-5, with a possible D match to TRBD1 (5 bases). The CDR3 protein is CASSILGPGTRGNQPQHF. In nucleotides, the CDR3 is TGTGCCAGTAGTATTCTTGGTCCTGGGACTCGGGGCAATCAGCCCCAGCATTTT.